The 17 T cell receptor beta chains presented below share a single source sample, sequenced in a study of regulatory T cells in long-lasting Graves disease. Arm-PCR with iRepertoire HTBI primers amplified the CDR3 regions for these TCR beta libraries. A single record per CDR3 protein comes from TCRdb applying MiXCR to the multiplex PCR reads. This sample yields 350,000 to 500,000 distinct CDR3 sequences, of which about 15% are seen a single time; about 11% belongs to the top ten. The time point here: newly diagnosed GD, antithyroid drugs for less than 3 months. The authors made the TCR library using RNA they extracted from PBMCs. The data also belong to a second study, concerning T cells in Graves' hyperthyroidism and ophthalmopathy.

The sample consisted of peripheral blood mononuclear cells (PBMCs), taken at new diagnosis, from a patient treated with antithyroid drugs. The source of these receptors is a woman aged 25-40 years with Graves disease.

This clonotype was detected ten times or more. CDR3 nucleotides: TGTGCCAGCACCTTAATGACCAGGCCGGACCCCTACGAGCAGTACTTC. Protein product: CASTLMTRPDPYEQYF. The rearrangement links TRBV28 to TRBJ2-7; D is unclear. The germline gives CDR1 MDHEN, CDR2 SYDVKM. This CDR3 is built from 16 residues. V lost 7 bases to trimming and J lost 2 bases, with 21 bases between them.

This clonotype has a count of ten or more. V usage is TRBV15 and J usage is TRBJ1-1; maybe TRBD1 (5 bases). The CDR3 is 15 residues long. CDR1 is LNHNV and CDR2 is YYDKDF in the germline V gene (reference sequence). Trimming pared 2 bases from V and 5 bases from J, leaving 15 bases between. DNA for the CDR3: TGTGCCACCAGCAGAAGCAGGGAGGGCTCGACTGAAGCTTTCTTT. This translates into CATSRSREGSTEAFF.

The chain links TRBV28 to TRBJ1-2; D is possibly TRBD1 (5 bases). V lost 7 bases and J 5 bases, leaving 17 bases between the germline ends. CDR1 MDHEN and CDR2 SYDVKM come from the germline V gene. The CDR3 has 14 amino acids. CDR3 DNA sequence: TGTGCCAGCACCCCTGGAACAGGCCCTTATGGCTACACCTTC. Translated, it gives CASTPGTGPYGYTF.

The rearrangement uses TRBV25-1 and TRBJ1-1; D remains ambiguous. V was pared by 8 bases and J by 0 bases, with 10 bases between. CDR1 and CDR2 (germline): MGHDK, SYGVNS. CDR3 length: 13 amino acids. The CDR3 sequence: CASVGSMNTEAFF. CDR3 in DNA: TGTGCCAGCGTAGGTTCTATGAACACTGAAGCTTTCTTT.

The chain employs TRBV5-1 and TRBJ1-1; D gene ambiguous. The V end lost 0 bases, the J end lost 2 bases, and 11 bases lay between the germline ends. The CDR3 loop spans 15 amino acids. Germline V gives CDR1 SGHRS, CDR2 YFSETQ. The CDR3 sequence is CASSLDSPTNTEAFF. CDR3 nucleotide sequence: TGCGCCAGCAGCTTGGACTCTCCCACCAACACTGAAGCTTTCTTT.

The chain employs TRBV25-1 and TRBJ1-2; no definite D call. Germline V CDR1 and CDR2: MGHDK, SYGVNS. The CDR3 is 14 amino acids. Deletions cut 10 bases from V and 2 bases from J, with 17 bases between. DNA for the CDR3: TGTGCCACCTCCCAGGTCCCAGAAAACTATGGCTACACCTTC. This codes for CATSQVPENYGYTF.

There are many counts of this clonotype. The chain employs TRBV28 and TRBJ1-5; 7 nucleotides agree with TRBD1. V dropped 6 bases and J dropped 4; count of bases not matched to a gene: 15. The CDR3 runs to 17 residues. CDR1 and CDR2 from the germline V gene are MDHEN and SYDVKM. DNA for the CDR3: TGTGCCAGCAGAAGTACAGGGGCCAGCGGTGAGAATCAGCCCCAGCATTTT. Amino acid sequence: CASRSTGASGENQPQHF.

This clonotype was recorded many times. The V call is TRBV6-1, the J call TRBJ2-7, with TRBD2 matching 7 bases. The V gene end was trimmed by 5 bases and the J gene end by 1 base; junction bases not matched to a gene: 14. This CDR3 contains 17 residues. Germline V gene sequence: CDR1 MNHNS, CDR2 SASEGT. The CDR3 DNA sequence: TGTGCCAGCAGTCAAGACCCTCCAGGGAGGGGTTCCTACGAGCAGTACTTC. Protein sequence: CASSQDPPGRGSYEQYF.

The rearrangement joins TRBV9 to TRBJ2-6; D gene unclear. V was shortened by 4 bases and J by 4 bases, with 9 bases between the two germline ends. CDR1 SGDLS and CDR2 YYNGEE come from the germline V gene. The CDR3 totals 14 residues. The CDR3 sequence is CASSRRPGANVLTF. DNA of the CDR3: TGTGCCAGCAGCCGAAGGCCCGGGGCCAACGTCCTGACTTTC.

This clonotype was counted only a few times. J is TRBJ2-3 and V is TRBV11-1, with 7 bases that match TRBD1. Germline loops: CDR1 SGHAT, CDR2 FQDESV (reference sequence). V lost 7 bases and J lost 4; bases outside the gene matches: 14. The CDR3 runs to 16 residues. Here the CDR3 reads CASNPQGLTVPDTQYF. DNA for the CDR3: TGTGCCAGCAACCCACAGGGGCTCACGGTTCCAGATACGCAGTATTTT.

The sample holds a few counts of this clonotype. The V gene is TRBV4-1, the J gene TRBJ2-2; 8 bases agree with TRBD1. J lost 5 bases, V lost 0 bases, and 5 bases had no gene match. The CDR3 length is 16 residues. Germline V gives CDR1 MGHRA, CDR2 YSYEKL. CDR3 protein: CASSQDPGQVTGELFF. CDR3 DNA: TGCGCCAGCAGCCAAGATCCGGGACAGGTTACCGGGGAGCTGTTTTTT.

This clonotype was recorded many times. The chain carries TRBV29-1 and TRBJ2-7; D unclear. This CDR3 contains 10 residues. Germline assignment: CDR1 SQVTM and CDR2 ANQGSEA. Deletions cut 0 bases from V and 6 bases from J, with 3 bases between. DNA for the CDR3: TGCAGCGTTGAAGACCCCGAGCAGTACTTC. Protein sequence: CSVEDPEQYF.

This chain uses TRBV2 with TRBJ1-2; D gene uncertain. This CDR3 comprises 11 residues. In germline, CDR1 is SNHLY, CDR2 FYNNEI. Trimming stripped 7 bases from V and 8 bases from J, with 11 bases between. CDR3 sequence reads: CASKLLTGYTF. The CDR3 region has the DNA TGTGCCAGCAAGCTGCTGACGGGCTACACCTTC.

This clonotype was seen many times. The germline gene is not matched at one end of the junction; a read error may be the cause. The chain is built from TRBV5-1 and TRBJ1-2; D unclear. This CDR3 has 13 amino acids. Per the germline V gene, CDR1 is SGHRS and CDR2 is YFSETQ. The DNA of the CDR3 is TGTGCCAGCAGAACTATCGGATCCTATGGCTACACCTTC. Translating gives CASRTIGSYGYTF.

This clonotype was observed at least ten times. Written as DNA, the CDR3 is TGTGCCAGCACCGAGGGGATCCCCCCAGAGACCCAGTACTTC. Translation gives CASTEGIPPETQYF. This chain links TRBV6-2 or TRBV6-3 with TRBJ2-5; D is tentatively TRBD1 or TRBD2 (5 bases each). This CDR3 is 14 amino acids long. V lost 7 bases and J 4 bases, leaving 16 bases between the germline ends. The germline V gene has CDR1 MNHEY and CDR2 SVGEGT.

Worth noting for this clonotype: A far larger clone is a single base away, which makes a read error likely. The V call is TRBV12-3 or TRBV12-4, the J call TRBJ2-4, with D possibly TRBD1 on 6 matching bases. The end of the DNA is better explained by TRBJ2-3, so the J call may be wrong. The CDR3 spans 15 residues. Here the CDR3 reads CASSPPTGIEGTQYF. Here the CDR3 DNA reads TGTGCCAGCAGTCCCCCAACAGGGATAGAGGGTACGCAGTATTTT.

With regard to this clonotype: A much larger clone differs by one base, so this may be a read error. The chain's CDR3 is CASSSQMGDGELFF. The DNA for the CDR3 is TGTGCCAGCAGTTCTCAGATGGGCGACGGGGAGCTGTTTTTT. The V call is TRBV27, the J call TRBJ2-2; D not resolved. Trimming took off 4 bases at V and 7 bases at J, with 13 bases between the two ends. Germline values: CDR1 MNHEY, CDR2 SMNVEV (reference sequence). The CDR3 contains 14 residues.